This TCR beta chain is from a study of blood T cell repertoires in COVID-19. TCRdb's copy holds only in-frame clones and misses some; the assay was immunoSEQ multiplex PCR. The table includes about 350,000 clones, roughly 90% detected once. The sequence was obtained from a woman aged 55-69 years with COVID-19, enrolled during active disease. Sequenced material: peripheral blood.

The CDR3 reads CATTRGSSYNEQFF. The CDR3 DNA follows: TGTGCCACTACAAGGGGGAGCTCCTACAATGAGCAGTTCTTC. The V call is TRBV5-6, the J call TRBJ2-1, with D tentatively TRBD1 (6 bases). This CDR3 is built from 14 residues. Germline CDR1 and CDR2: SGHDT and YYEEEE. V was shortened by 9 bases and J by 0 bases, with 13 bases between the two germline ends. Drawing the rest from reference TRBV5-6 and TRBJ2-1, the complete variable domain is DAGVTQSPTHLIKTRGQQVTLRCSPKSGHDTVSWYQQALGQGPQFIFQYYEEEERQRGNFPDRFSGHQFPNYSSELNVNALLLGDSALYLCATTRGSSYNEQFFGPGTRLTVL.